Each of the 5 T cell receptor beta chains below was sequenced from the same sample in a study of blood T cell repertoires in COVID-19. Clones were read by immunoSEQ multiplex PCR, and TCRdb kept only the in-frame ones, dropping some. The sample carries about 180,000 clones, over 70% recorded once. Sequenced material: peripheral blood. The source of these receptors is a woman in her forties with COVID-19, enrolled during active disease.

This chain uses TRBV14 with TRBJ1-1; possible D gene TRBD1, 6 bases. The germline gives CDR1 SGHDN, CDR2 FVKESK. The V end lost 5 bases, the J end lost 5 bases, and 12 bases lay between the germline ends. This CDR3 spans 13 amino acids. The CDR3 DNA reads TGTGCCAGCAGCGAGACAGGACCAACTGAAGCTTTCTTT. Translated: CASSETGPTEAFF. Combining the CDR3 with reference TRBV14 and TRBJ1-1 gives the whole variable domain EAGVTQFPSHSVIEKGQTVTLRCDPISGHDNLYWYRRVMGKEIKFLLHFVKESKQDESGMPNNRFLAERTGGTYSTLKVQPAELEDSGVYFCASSETGPTEAFFGQGTRLTVV.

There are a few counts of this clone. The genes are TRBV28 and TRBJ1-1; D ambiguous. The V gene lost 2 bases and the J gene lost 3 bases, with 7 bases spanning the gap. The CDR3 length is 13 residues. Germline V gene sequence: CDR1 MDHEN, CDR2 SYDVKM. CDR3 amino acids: CASSLGRYTEAFF. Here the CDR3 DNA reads TGTGCCAGCAGTTTAGGGAGGTACACTGAAGCTTTCTTT.

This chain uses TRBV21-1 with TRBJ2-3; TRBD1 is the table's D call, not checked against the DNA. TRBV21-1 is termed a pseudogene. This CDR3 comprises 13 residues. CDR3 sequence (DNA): TGTGCCAGCAGCAGTAGCAGGGCAGATACGCAGTATTTT. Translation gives CASSSSRADTQYF.

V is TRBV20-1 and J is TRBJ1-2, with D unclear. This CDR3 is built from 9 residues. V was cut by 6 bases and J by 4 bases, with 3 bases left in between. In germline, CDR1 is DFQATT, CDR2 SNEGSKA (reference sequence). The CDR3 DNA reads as TGCAGTGCCTCCTATGGCTACACCTTC. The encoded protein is CSASYGYTF.

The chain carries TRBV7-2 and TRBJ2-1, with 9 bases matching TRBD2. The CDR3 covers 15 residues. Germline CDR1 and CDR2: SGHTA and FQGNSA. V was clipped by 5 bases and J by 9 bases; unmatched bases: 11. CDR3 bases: TGTGCCAGCAGCCCCGGGCTAGCGGGAAGGGCTGAGCAGTTCTTC. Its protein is CASSPGLAGRAEQFF.